The TCR beta chain under discussion was sequenced for a study of shared clonotypes between healthy human individuals. Turning to the study itself: Donors, aged 18 to 49, were a couple of women and a few men.

Researchers divided each subset's genomic DNA evenly across several immunoSEQ plates. Per the original data handling: ImmunoSEQ supplied junction-only sequences lacking quality scores, so filtering was different. The assay was immunoSEQ multiplex PCR, and TCRdb's table has in-frame clones only and misses some. That table furnishes V, J and clone size, whereas the DNA furnished D and trimming. The data contain 98,000 or so clones, over 65% of them seen just once; the ten biggest clones take up approximately 23%. CD45RO+ cells joined CCR7-negative CD45RA+ TemRA cells to form CD8 memory. In germline, CDR1 is MDHEN, CDR2 SYDVKM. There are 14 residues in the CDR3. Trimming removed 2 bases from V and 0 bases from J, with 7 bases in between.

The chain is built from TRBV28 and TRBJ1-1; D is undetermined. The source of this sequence is a woman younger than 45 in good health. The sequencing sample was made of memory CD8+ T cells sorted from blood. Subset described: CD45RO+ cells pooled with CCR7-negative TemRA cells. This CDR3 reads CASSLGLMNTEAFF. For the CDR3, the DNA is TGTGCCAGCAGTTTAGGACTTATGAACACTGAAGCTTTCTTT.